The clone carrying this T cell receptor (beta chain) was picked up many times. Its cognate antigen is unknown. CDR1 and CDR2 from the germline V gene are SNHLY and FYNNEI. This CDR3 region has 15 residues. V lost 7 bases and J 4 bases, leaving 14 bases between the germline ends. The data were obtained in a study of regulatory T cells in long-lasting Graves disease. Study-wide results and limits: There were preferences for TRBV28, TRBJ1-2 and TRBJ2-5 in persistent disease.

iRepertoire HTBI primers and Arm-PCR of CDR3 regions built TCR beta libraries. TCRdb itself ran the multiplex PCR reads through MiXCR, one entry per CDR3 protein. The data show roughly 560,000 distinct CDR3 sequences, roughly a sixth seen once. Described time point: newly diagnosed GD, antithyroid drugs for less than 3 months. Making the TCR library involved RNA that had been extracted from PBMCs. Separately, the same data were catalogued under a study of T cells in Graves' hyperthyroidism and ophthalmopathy. That work contributes: If no ophthalmopathy progression occurred within 18 months, Graves' hyperthyroidism was stable.

The sequences come from peripheral blood mononuclear cells (PBMCs), collected at new diagnosis, from a patient treated with antithyroid drugs. The chain employs TRBV2 and TRBJ2-6; tentatively, D is TRBD1 (6 bases). The sequence came from a woman aged 35 to 60 with Graves disease. The CDR3 loop is CASNLQGMGANVLTF. CDR3 DNA sequence: TGTGCCAGCAATTTACAGGGTATGGGGGCCAACGTCCTGACTTTC.